This T cell receptor beta chain was sequenced in a study of PD-1 blockade in mismatch repair-deficient tumors. Per germline, CDR1 MDHEN and CDR2 SYDVKM. The CDR3 has 14 residues. The ends were cut back, 2 bases at V and 4 bases at J, with 12 bases in the middle. The repertoire was sequenced with immunoSEQ multiplex PCR; TCRdb's copy has only in-frame clones and lacks some. The sample has over 60,000 clones; 70% to 90% are singletons. Sequenced material: peripheral blood, taken 52 weeks after starting pembrolizumab. The chain employs TRBV28 and TRBJ2-7; TRBD2 is a possible D gene (6 bases). This sequence originates from an adult with mismatch repair-deficient cancer. This CDR3 reads CASSLTGTAYEQYF. In nucleotides, the CDR3 is TGTGCCAGCAGTTTAACCGGGACTGCTTACGAGCAGTACTTC.